This TCR beta chain was sequenced in a study of T cell responses to AZD1222 COVID-19 vaccine. The CDR3 loop spans 15 amino acids. Germline V gene lookup returns CDR1 MNHNY and CDR2 SVGAGI (reference sequence). J lost 4 bases, V lost 11 bases, and 11 bases had no gene match. The data were produced by immunoSEQ multiplex PCR, yet TCRdb's version contains in-frame clones alone and is incomplete. Among roughly 150,000 clones listed, around 93% were seen once. A remark on this clone: Its specificity is not known.

The study's findings and limits: An increase in Spike-specific TCR breadth and depth was observed after two AZD1222 doses. Clonal diversity was possibly underestimated, and the donors were mostly white British, with more females.

Sequenced here: peripheral blood, sampled on day 0 of AZD1222 vaccination. The receptor comes from an adult in good health. The chain has TRBV6-6 and TRBJ2-2, with TRBD1 identical over 9 bases. The CDR3 DNA follows: TGTGCCTGCCAGGGGACAGGGCCTGGCACCGGGGAGCTGTTTTTT. It specifies CACQGTGPGTGELFF.